This section outlines one T cell receptor beta chain sequence together with its context. These data originate in a study of cytotoxic CD8 clonotypes in ibrutinib-treated CLL. Only in-frame clones appear in the TCRdb table, and some are missing; sequencing was by immunoSEQ multiplex PCR. The data hold approximately 130,000 clones, with 84% observed a single time. The V segment lost 5 bases and the J segment 3 bases; nucleotides outside the gene matches: 10. Germline lookup yields CDR1 SGHRS and CDR2 YFSETQ. This CDR3 is 16 amino acids long. The sample here was PBMCs, taken after 24 months of ibrutinib treatment. The receptor comes from a human donor with chronic lymphocytic leukemia. V gene TRBV5-1 combines with J gene TRBJ2-3; 9 bases are shared with TRBD1. The DNA for the CDR3 is TGCGCCAGCAGTCGGGCAGAACAGGGGGCTACAGATACGCAGTATTTT. It specifies CASSRAEQGATDTQYF.